This T cell receptor beta chain is drawn from a study of CD8+CD57+ T cells in acquired aplastic anemia. On the study more broadly: CD4+ and CD8+ cells, once sorted, gave DNA averaging roughly 3.2 ug. General study results and limits: Patients and controls were found to share some 30 CD8+ CDR3 sequences. The study found no significant CD8+ Simpson's diversity difference between patients and controls.

Comment on this clonotype: Its antigen is undetermined.

Sequencing was done on patients that had shown CD8+CD57+ cell expansion by flow cytometry. Severe acquired aplastic anemia was the diagnosis recorded for all patients. The CDR3 is 16 amino acids. The germline CDR1 and CDR2 sequences are SNHLY and FYNNEI. V was clipped by 4 bases and J by 4 bases; unmatched bases: 9. Profiling of TCR beta VDJ combinations and CDR3 sequences used genomic DNA as template. From the reads, TCRdb called clonotypes with MiXCR, one entry per CDR3 protein. The sample includes around 290,000 distinct CDR3 sequences, around three fifths of them seen just once. Sequenced material: sorted CD4+, CD8+, or CD8+CD57+ T cells (not recorded which) from PBMCs. The chain couples TRBV2 to TRBJ1-4; 7 bases are a match to TRBD1. This TCR was sampled from a human donor with aplastic anemia. CDR3 residues: CASSGVTGTDNEKLFF. CDR3 DNA sequence: TGTGCCAGCAGTGGGGTAACCGGGACAGATAATGAAAAACTGTTTTTT.